The rows below give T cell receptor beta chains drawn from one sample of a study of CD8+ T cells in alopecia areata. Assay: immunoSEQ multiplex PCR; the TCRdb copy retains only in-frame clones and omits some. The sample includes some 180,000 clones, 53% of them seen just once. This specimen was CD8+ T cells sorted from blood, taken at week 24, from a patient treated with tofacitinib. All receptors derive from a human donor with alopecia areata. Both conserved end residues are part of each CDR3. The D gene is left open where the match is weak. Size is stated for part of the rows, as once, few or many counts, or as a class when the clone is expanded.

>TRBV7-9|NA|TRBD2|TRBJ2-3
TGTGCCAGCAGCCCGGGGGGGAGCACAGATACGCAGTATTTT
CASSPGGSTDTQYF
>TRBV30|few|TRBD1|TRBJ2-7
TGTGCCTGGAGTGTGGGGACAGGGGTCTACGAGCAGTACTTC
CAWSVGTGVYEQYF
>TRBV6-5|NA|NA|TRBJ2-2
TGTGCCAGCAGCCTCGATGTGAACACCGGGGAGCTGTTTTTT
CASSLDVNTGELFF
>TRBV15|NA|NA|TRBJ1-5
TGTGCCACCAGCAGAGGGAACAATCAGCCCCAGCATTTT
CATSRGNNQPQHF
>TRBV6-6|many|NA|TRBJ1-5
TGTGCCAGCAGTTATGTCATTAATCAGCCCCAGCATTTT
CASSYVINQPQHF
>TRBV13|NA|NA|TRBJ2-7
TGTGCCAGCAGCTTAGCAACGGGGGCCTCCTCCTACGAGCAGTACTTC
CASSLATGASSYEQYF
>TRBV11-3|few|NA|TRBJ1-6
TGTGCCAGCAGCGGTGGAATGGATTCACCCCTCCACTTT
CASSGGMDSPLHF
>TRBV15|NA|NA|TRBJ2-7
TGTGCCACCAGCAGAGTACCGGGCGAGCAGTACTTC
CATSRVPGEQYF
>TRBV30|NA|NA|TRBJ1-1
TGTGCCTCAATTTGGGAGAACACTGAAGCTTTCTTT
CASIWENTEAFF
>TRBV9|NA|TRBD1|TRBJ2-3
TGTGCCAGCAGCGCGTCCGGGACAGGGGGCAGCACAGATACGCAGTATTTT
CASSASGTGGSTDTQYF
>TRBV29-1|few|NA|TRBJ2-3
TGCAGCGTTGTGTTAACGAGGAGCACAGATACGCAGTATTTT
CSVVLTRSTDTQYF
>TRBV5-1|NA|NA|TRBJ2-3
TGCGCCAGCAGCGCCTTATCGCCCGGGTACACAGATACGCAGTATTTT
CASSALSPGYTDTQYF
>TRBV5-4|few|NA|TRBJ2-3
TGTGCCAGCAGCACACCGGCTGGCGGGGACACAGATACGCAGTATTTT
CASSTPAGGDTDTQYF
>TRBV5-1|NA|NA|TRBJ2-7
TGCGCCAGCAGCGCGGGGGCCTTTACGGGGAACTACGAGCAGTACTTC
CASSAGAFTGNYEQYF
>TRBV7-2|NA|TRBD1|TRBJ1-5
TGTGCCAGCAGTCTCCTTTCGACAGGGGGCAATCAGCCCCAGCATTTT
CASSLLSTGGNQPQHF
>TRBV9|NA|TRBD2|TRBJ2-3
TGTGCCAGCAATAGCGGGGGCACAGATGCGCAGTATTTT
CASNSGGTDAQYF
>TRBV11-2|NA|TRBD2|TRBJ2-3
TGTGCCAGCAGCCCCAGGACTAGCGGGGGGGCGATGGATACGCAGTATTTT
CASSPRTSGGAMDTQYF